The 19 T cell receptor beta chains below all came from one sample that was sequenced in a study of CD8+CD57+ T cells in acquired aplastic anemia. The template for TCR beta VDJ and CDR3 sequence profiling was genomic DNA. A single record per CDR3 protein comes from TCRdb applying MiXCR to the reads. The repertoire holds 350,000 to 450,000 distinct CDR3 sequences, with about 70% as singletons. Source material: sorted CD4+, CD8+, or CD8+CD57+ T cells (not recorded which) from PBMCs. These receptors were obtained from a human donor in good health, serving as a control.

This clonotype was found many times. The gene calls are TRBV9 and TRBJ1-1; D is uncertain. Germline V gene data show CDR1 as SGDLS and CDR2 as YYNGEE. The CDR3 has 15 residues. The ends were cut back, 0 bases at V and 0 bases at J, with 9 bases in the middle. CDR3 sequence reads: CASSVASALNTEAFF. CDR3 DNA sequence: TGTGCCAGCAGCGTAGCATCAGCCTTGAACACTGAAGCTTTCTTT.

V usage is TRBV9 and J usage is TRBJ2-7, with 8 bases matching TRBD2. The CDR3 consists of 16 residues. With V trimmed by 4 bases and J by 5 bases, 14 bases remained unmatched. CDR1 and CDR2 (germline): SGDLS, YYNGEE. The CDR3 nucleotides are TGTGCCAGCAGCTTGGGAGTCGGGGGGGCGGCTAACGAGCAGTACTTC. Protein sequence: CASSLGVGGAANEQYF. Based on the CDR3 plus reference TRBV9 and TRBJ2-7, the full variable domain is DSGVTQTPKHLITATGQRVTLRCSPRSGDLSVYWYQQSLDQGLQFLIQYYNGEERAKGNILERFSAQQFPDLHSELNLSSLELGDSALYFCASSLGVGGAANEQYFGPGTRLTVT.

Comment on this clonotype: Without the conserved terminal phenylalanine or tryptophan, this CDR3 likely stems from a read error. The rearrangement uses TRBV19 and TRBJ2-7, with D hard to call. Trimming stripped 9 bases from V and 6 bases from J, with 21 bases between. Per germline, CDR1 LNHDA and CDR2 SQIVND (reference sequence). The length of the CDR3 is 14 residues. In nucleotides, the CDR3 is TGTGCCAGCGGTGATTTGGCGACAAACTCCGAGCAGTACTTG. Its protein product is CASGDLATNSEQYL.

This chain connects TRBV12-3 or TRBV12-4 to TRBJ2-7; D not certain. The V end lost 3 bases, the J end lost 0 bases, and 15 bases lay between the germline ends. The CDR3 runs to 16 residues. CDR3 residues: CASSFSSALSSYEQYF. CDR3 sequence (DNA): TGTGCCAGCAGTTTTTCTTCAGCCCTCAGCTCCTACGAGCAGTACTTC.

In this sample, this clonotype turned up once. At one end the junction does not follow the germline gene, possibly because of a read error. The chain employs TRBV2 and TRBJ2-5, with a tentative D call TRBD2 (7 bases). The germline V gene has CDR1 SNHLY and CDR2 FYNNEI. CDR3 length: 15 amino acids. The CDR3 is CANPIGGGRGVTLYF. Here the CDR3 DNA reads TGTGCCAACCCAATCGGCGGGGGCCGGGGGGTGACCTTGTACTTT.

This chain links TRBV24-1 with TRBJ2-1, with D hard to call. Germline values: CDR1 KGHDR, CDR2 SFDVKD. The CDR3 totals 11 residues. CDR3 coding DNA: TGTGCTACGGGCCATCTCGATGAGCAGTTCTTC. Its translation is CATGHLDEQFF.

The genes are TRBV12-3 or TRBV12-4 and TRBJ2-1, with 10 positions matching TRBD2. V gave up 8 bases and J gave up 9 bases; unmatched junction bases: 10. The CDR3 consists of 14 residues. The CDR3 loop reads CASGRGLAAAEQFF. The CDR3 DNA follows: TGTGCCAGCGGCAGAGGACTAGCGGCTGCTGAGCAGTTCTTC.

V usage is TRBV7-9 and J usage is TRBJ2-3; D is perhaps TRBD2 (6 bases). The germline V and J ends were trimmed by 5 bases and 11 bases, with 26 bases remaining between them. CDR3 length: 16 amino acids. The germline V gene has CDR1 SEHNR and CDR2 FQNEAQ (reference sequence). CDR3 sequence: CASSPETAGGYNLQYF. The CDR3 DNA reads TGTGCCAGCAGCCCTGAGACAGCGGGTGGCTACAACTTGCAGTATTTT.

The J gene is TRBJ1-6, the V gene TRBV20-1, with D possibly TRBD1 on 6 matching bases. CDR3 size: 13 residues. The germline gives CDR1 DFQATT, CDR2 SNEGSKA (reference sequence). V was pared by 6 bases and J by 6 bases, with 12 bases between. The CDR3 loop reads CSAGDTFNSPLHF. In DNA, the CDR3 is TGCAGTGCCGGGGACACATTTAATTCACCCCTCCACTTT.

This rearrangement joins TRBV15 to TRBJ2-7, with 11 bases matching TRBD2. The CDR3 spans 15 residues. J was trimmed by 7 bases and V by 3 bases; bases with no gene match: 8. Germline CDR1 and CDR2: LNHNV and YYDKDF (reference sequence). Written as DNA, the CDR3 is TGTGCCACCAGCAGGGGTAGCGGGGGGGCTGGGGAGCAGTACTTC. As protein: CATSRGSGGAGEQYF.

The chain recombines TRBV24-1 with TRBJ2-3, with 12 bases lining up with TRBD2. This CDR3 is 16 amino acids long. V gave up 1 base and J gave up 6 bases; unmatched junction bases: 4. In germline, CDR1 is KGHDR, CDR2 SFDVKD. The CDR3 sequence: CATSDFLAGGPDTQYF. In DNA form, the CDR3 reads TGTGCCACCAGTGATTTTCTAGCGGGAGGGCCTGATACGCAGTATTTT.

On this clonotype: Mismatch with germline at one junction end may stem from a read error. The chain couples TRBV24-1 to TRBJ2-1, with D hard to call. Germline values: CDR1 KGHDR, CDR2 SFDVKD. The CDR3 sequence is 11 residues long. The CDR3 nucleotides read TGTGCCACCGCGGCGTACACTGAGCAGTTTTTC. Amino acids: CATAAYTEQFF.

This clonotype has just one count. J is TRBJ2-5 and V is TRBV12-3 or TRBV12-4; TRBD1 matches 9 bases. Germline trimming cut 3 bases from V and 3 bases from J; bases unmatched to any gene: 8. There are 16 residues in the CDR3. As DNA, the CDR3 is TGTGCCAGCAGTTTGTGGGGGACAGGGTATGAAGAGACCCAGTACTTC. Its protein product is CASSLWGTGYEETQYF.

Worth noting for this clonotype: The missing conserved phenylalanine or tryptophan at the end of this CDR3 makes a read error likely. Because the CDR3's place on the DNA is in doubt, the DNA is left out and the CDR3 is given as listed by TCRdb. The chain's CDR3 is CASSAGQGLNQPQ. This rearrangement joins TRBV7-2 to TRBJ1-2; TRBD1 reflects the table's D call only, with no check against the DNA. The germline CDR1 and CDR2 sequences are SGHTA and FQGNSA. The CDR3 is made up of 13 amino acids, end residues included.

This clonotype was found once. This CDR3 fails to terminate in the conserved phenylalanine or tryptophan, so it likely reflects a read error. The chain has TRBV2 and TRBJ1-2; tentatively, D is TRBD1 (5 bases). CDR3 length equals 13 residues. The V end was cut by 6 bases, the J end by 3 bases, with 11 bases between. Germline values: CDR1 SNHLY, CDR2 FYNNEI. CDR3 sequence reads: CASSPPGHYGYTL. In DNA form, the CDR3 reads TGTGCCAGCAGCCCGCCGGGGCACTATGGCTACACCTTG.

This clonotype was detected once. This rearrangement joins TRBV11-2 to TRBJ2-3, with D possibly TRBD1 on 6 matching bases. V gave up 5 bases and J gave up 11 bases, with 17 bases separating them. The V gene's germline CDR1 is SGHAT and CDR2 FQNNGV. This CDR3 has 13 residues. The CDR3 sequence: CASSPLDRNEQYF. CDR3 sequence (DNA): TGTGCCAGCAGCCCCTTGGACAGAAATGAGCAGTATTTT. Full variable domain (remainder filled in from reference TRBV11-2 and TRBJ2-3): EAGVAQSPRYKIIEKRQSVAFWCNPISGHATLYWYQQILGQGPKLLIQFQNNGVVDDSQLPKDRFSAERLKGVDSTLKIQPAKLEDSAVYLCASSPLDRNEQYFGPGTRLTVL.

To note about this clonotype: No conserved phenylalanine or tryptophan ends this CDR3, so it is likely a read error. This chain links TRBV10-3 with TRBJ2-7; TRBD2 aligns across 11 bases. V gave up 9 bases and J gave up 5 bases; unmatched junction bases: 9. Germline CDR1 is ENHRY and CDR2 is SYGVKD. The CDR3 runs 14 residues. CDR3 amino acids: CAIPTPSGGHEQYL. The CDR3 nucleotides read TGTGCCATACCCACTCCTAGCGGGGGGCACGAGCAGTACTTA.

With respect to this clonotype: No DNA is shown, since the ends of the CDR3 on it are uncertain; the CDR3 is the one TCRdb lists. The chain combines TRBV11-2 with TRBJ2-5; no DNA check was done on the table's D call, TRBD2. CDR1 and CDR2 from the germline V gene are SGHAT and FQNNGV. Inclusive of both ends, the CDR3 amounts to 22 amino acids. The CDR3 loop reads CARALICSAATSGGQKQETQYF.

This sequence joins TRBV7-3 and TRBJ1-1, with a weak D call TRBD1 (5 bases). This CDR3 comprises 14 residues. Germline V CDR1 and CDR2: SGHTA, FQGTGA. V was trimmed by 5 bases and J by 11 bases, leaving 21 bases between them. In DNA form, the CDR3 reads TGTGCCAGCAGCCCAGGGAGTGGGGCAAATTGGGCTTTCTTT. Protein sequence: CASSPGSGANWAFF.